This T cell receptor beta chain is drawn from a study of OX40 agonist ivuxolimab in advanced cancers. The protocol was immunoSEQ multiplex PCR, while the TCRdb copy is restricted to in-frame clones and leaves out a portion. Of 70,000 to 80,000 clones listed, 81% were seen once; the top ten hold approximately 4.5%. V was shortened by 1 base and J by 5 bases, with 14 bases between the two germline ends. CDR3 length: 15 residues. Germline lookup yields CDR1 SGHVS and CDR2 FQNEAQ. The TCR sequence derives from an adult with an advanced solid tumor such as melanoma, head and neck, liver or kidney cancer. The chain couples TRBV7-8 to TRBJ1-2; D call uncertain. The material was CD4+ or CD8+ T cells sorted from blood, obtained in a trial of the OX40 agonist ivuxolimab. The DNA of the CDR3 is TGTGCCAGCAGCTTAGGGCTGGGGTTAGAATATGGCTACACCTTC. It yields the protein CASSLGLGLEYGYTF.